The rows below give T cell receptor beta chains drawn from one sample of a study of cytomegalovirus exposure and HLA in healthy donors. Produced via immunoSEQ multiplex PCR; TCRdb's table is partial and in-frame only. The data hold about 160,000 clones, with 60% to 80% observed a single time. Sequences were obtained from PBMCs. The receptors stem from a woman aged 45-65 years in good health and CMV-seropositive. Both conserved end residues are part of each CDR3. The D gene is left open where the match is weak. Only part of the rows carry a size: once, few, many, or a class if the clone is expanded.

D gene	clone size	V gene	CDR3 length	J gene	CDR3 protein	CDR3 DNA
NA	NA	TRBV5-6	11	TRBJ1-2	CASSSYYGYTF	TGTGCCAGCAGCTCTTACTATGGCTACACCTTC
NA	NA	TRBV12-2	13	TRBJ1-6	CASGSSYNSPLHF	TGTGCAAGTGGTAGCTCCTATAATTCACCCCTCCACTTT
NA	few	TRBV4-2	15	TRBJ2-1	CASSQQGGSYNEQFF	TGTGCCAGCAGCCAACAGGGAGGTTCCTACAATGAGCAGTTCTTC
TRBD1	NA	TRBV2	14	TRBJ2-7	CASSPPGQLYEQYF	TGTGCCAGCAGCCCCCCGGGACAGCTTTACGAGCAGTACTTC
NA	few	TRBV4-2	16	TRBJ2-7	CASSQGSLTVSYEQYF	TGTGCCAGCAGCCAGGGGAGCTTGACGGTCTCCTACGAGCAGTACTTC
NA	few	TRBV7-2	11	TRBJ2-7	CASSPAYEQYF	TGTGCCAGCAGCCCTGCCTACGAGCAGTACTTC
TRBD2	NA	TRBV4-3	17	TRBJ2-1	CASSQEKGRGSYNEQFF	TGCGCCAGCAGCCAAGAAAAAGGGCGGGGGTCATACAATGAGCAGTTCTTC
NA	NA	TRBV7-8	14	TRBJ1-1	CASSYVPAGTEAFF	TGTGCCAGCAGTTACGTCCCTGCGGGTACTGAAGCTTTCTTT
NA	NA	TRBV2	13	TRBJ1-2	CASSGDYNYGYTF	TGTGCCAGCAGTGGGGACTATAACTATGGCTACACCTTC
NA	NA	TRBV19	13	TRBJ1-1	CASSTERGTEAFF	TGTGCCAGTAGCACAGAAAGAGGGACTGAAGCTTTCTTT
NA	NA	TRBV30	12	TRBJ2-7	CAWSLFSYEQYF	TGTGCCTGGAGCCTATTCTCCTACGAGCAGTACTTC
TRBD2	NA	TRBV10-3	17	TRBJ2-2	CAISESRAGVSPGELFF	TGTGCCATCAGTGAGTCCCGAGCGGGGGTGTCTCCCGGGGAGCTGTTTTTT
NA	NA	TRBV28	12	TRBJ2-7	CASSLLNEEQYF	TGTGCCAGCAGTTTGCTAAACGAAGAGCAGTACTTC
NA	NA	TRBV5-5	17	TRBJ2-5	CASSSIQGSVFGETQYF	TGTGCCAGCAGCTCGATACAGGGTTCGGTCTTCGGGGAGACCCAGTACTTC
NA	NA	TRBV7-2	16	TRBJ1-3	CASSLAGPGSGNTIYF	TGTGCCAGCAGCTTAGCAGGCCCGGGGTCTGGAAACACCATATATTTT
NA	NA	TRBV2	15	TRBJ2-7	CASSVEGTGSYEQYF	TGTGCCAGCAGTGTAGAGGGGACTGGCTCCTACGAGCAGTACTTC
TRBD1	NA	TRBV11-2	15	TRBJ1-2	CASSLFTGGYYGYTF	TGTGCCAGCAGCTTATTCACAGGGGGTTATTATGGCTACACCTTC
TRBD2	NA	TRBV28	16	TRBJ2-1	CASSLLDGGRACEQFF	TGTGCCAGCAGTTTATTAGATGGCGGGAGGGCCTGTGAGCAGTTCTTC
TRBD1	NA	TRBV4-1	15	TRBJ1-4	CASTGQGRSNEKLFF	TGCGCCAGCACAGGACAGGGACGGTCTAATGAAAAACTGTTTTTT
TRBD2	few	TRBV7-9	15	TRBJ2-7	CASSPGPTGGFEQYF	TGTGCCAGCAGCCCCGGCCCGACGGGAGGGTTCGAGCAGTACTTC
NA	NA	TRBV19	14	TRBJ1-1	CASSTYLSTTEAFF	TGTGCCAGTAGTACATACTTAAGTACCACTGAAGCTTTCTTT
NA	NA	TRBV7-9	14	TRBJ2-5	CASSLSGARGTQYF	TGTGCCAGCAGCTTAAGTGGGGCCCGAGGGACCCAGTACTTC
NA	NA	TRBV28	13	TRBJ1-5	CASSLSGSQPQHF	TGTGCCAGCAGTTTATCGGGGAGTCAGCCCCAGCATTTT
NA	NA	TRBV6-6	14	TRBJ2-7	CASSYGQGVHEQYF	TGTGCCAGCAGTTACGGGCAGGGTGTTCACGAGCAGTACTTC
NA	once	TRBV10-3	15	TRBJ2-3	CAISESLAKPDTQYF	TGTGCCATCAGTGAGTCGTTAGCAAAGCCAGATACGCAGTATTTT
TRBD1	few	TRBV19	17	TRBJ1-1	CASSPGGPLEQRTEAFF	TGTGCCAGTAGTCCAGGGGGACCCTTAGAACAGCGGACTGAAGCTTTCTTT
NA	NA	TRBV9	13	TRBJ2-2	CASSITSTGELFF	TGTGCCAGCAGCATTACTAGCACCGGGGAGCTGTTTTTT
TRBD2	NA	TRBV27	14	TRBJ2-1	CASSLPGLANEQFF	TGTGCCAGCAGTTTACCGGGACTAGCTAATGAGCAGTTCTTC
NA	NA	TRBV5-1	16	TRBJ1-4	CASSLAPQGGGEKLFF	TGCGCCAGCAGCTTGGCCCCACAAGGCGGAGGAGAAAAACTGTTTTTT
NA	NA	TRBV12-5	17	TRBJ1-2	CASGLAGTRTPYYGYTF	TGTGCTAGTGGTTTAGCCGGGACTCGAACTCCATACTATGGCTACACCTTC
TRBD1	NA	TRBV30	13	TRBJ1-1	CAWSGQGPTEAFF	TGTGCCTGGAGTGGACAGGGACCCACTGAAGCTTTCTTT
NA	few	TRBV4-1	16	TRBJ2-1	CASSPGEIPPYNEQFF	TGCGCCAGCAGCCCAGGGGAAATCCCTCCGTACAATGAGCAGTTCTTC
NA	NA	TRBV11-2	14	TRBJ1-2	CASSLTGRAYGYTF	TGTGCCAGCAGCTTAACCGGCAGGGCCTATGGCTACACCTTC
TRBD2	NA	TRBV14	15	TRBJ2-1	CASRTSGASYNEQFF	TGTGCCAGCCGAACTAGCGGGGCCTCCTACAATGAGCAGTTCTTC
TRBD1	NA	TRBV6-5	15	TRBJ2-7	CASKGRSDRGREQYF	TGTGCCAGCAAGGGTCGGAGCGACAGGGGGCGCGAGCAGTACTTC
NA	NA	TRBV19	12	TRBJ1-5	CASSVLSQPQHF	TGTGCCAGTAGTGTACTGAGTCAGCCCCAGCATTTT
TRBD1	few	TRBV25-1	18	TRBJ1-6	CASSEFNRRRTGHSPLHF	TGTGCCAGCAGTGAATTCAATCGGAGGAGGACAGGGCATTCACCCCTCCACTTT
NA	NA	TRBV1	15	TRBJ1-5	CTSSQDLENNQPQHF	TGCACCAGCAGCCAAGATTTGGAGAACAATCAGCCCCAGCATTTT
TRBD2	NA	TRBV28	15	TRBJ2-5	CASSGDSGGVETQYF	TGTGCCAGCAGTGGGGATAGCGGGGGGGTTGAGACCCAGTACTTC
NA	NA	TRBV18	14	TRBJ1-1	CASSLIDTDTEAFF	TGTGCCAGCTCACTTATAGACACGGACACTGAAGCTTTCTTT
TRBD2	NA	TRBV7-3	15	TRBJ2-3	CASSLAGGRTDTQYF	TGTGCCAGCAGCTTAGCGGGAGGCCGCACAGATACGCAGTATTTT
TRBD2	NA	TRBV10-3	14	TRBJ2-3	CAIGSSGRDDTQYF	TGTGCCATCGGATCCAGCGGGAGGGATGATACGCAGTATTTT
NA	NA	TRBV18	16	TRBJ1-6	CASSPGQSSYNSPLHF	TGTGCCAGCTCACCCGGACAGAGCTCCTATAATTCACCCCTCCACTTT
TRBD1	NA	TRBV2	13	TRBJ1-1	CASSDQGAAEAFF	TGTGCCAGCAGTGATCAGGGGGCGGCTGAAGCTTTCTTT
TRBD2	NA	TRBV2	14	TRBJ2-7	CASKAVAGIYEQYF	TGTGCCAGCAAGGCGGTAGCGGGAATCTACGAGCAGTACTTC
NA	NA	TRBV19	17	TRBJ1-4	CASSIGTDLPENEKLFF	TGTGCCAGTAGTATAGGGACAGATCTTCCGGAGAATGAAAAACTGTTTTTT
NA	NA	TRBV10-3	12	TRBJ2-7	CAISESSYEQYF	TGTGCCATCAGTGAGTCCAGCTACGAGCAGTACTTC
NA	NA	TRBV15	12	TRBJ2-1	CATSRRLYEQFF	TGTGCCACCAGCAGGAGGTTATATGAGCAGTTCTTC
NA	NA	TRBV2	14	TRBJ2-1	CASNGDSSEREQFF	TGTGCCAGCAACGGGGACTCCTCGGAGCGGGAGCAGTTCTTC
TRBD2	NA	TRBV27	14	TRBJ2-3	CASTSGVGTDTQYF	TGTGCCAGCACAAGCGGGGTCGGCACAGATACGCAGTATTTT
NA	NA	TRBV12-1	15	TRBJ1-1	CASSYRDRVIAEAFF	TGTGCCAGCAGCTATCGGGACAGGGTTATCGCTGAAGCTTTCTTT
NA	NA	TRBV6-5	15	TRBJ1-1	CASRGGTGMNTEAFF	TGTGCCAGCCGGGGGGGGACGGGTATGAACACTGAAGCTTTCTTT
TRBD1	NA	TRBV6-5	16	TRBJ1-3	CASSSSTGMAGNTIYF	TGTGCCAGCAGTTCCTCGACAGGGATGGCTGGAAACACCATATATTTT